The 12 T cell receptor beta chains below all came from one sample that was sequenced in a study of T cell responses to AZD1222 COVID-19 vaccine (dated by TCRdb to 2020 to 2022). Receptor libraries were prepared by the immunoSEQ multiplex PCR assay. Drawn from immuneACCESS, this table holds only the in-frame rearrangements with V and J called that TCRdb kept. Clones are partly lost; checked studies trace under half to an unresolved V gene and leave the rest unexplained. This sample is represented by 100,000 to 150,000 clones; about 87% of them were singletons. Around 6% of the sample goes to the ten largest clones. This sample's time point label indicates: baseline before first vaccination. The specimen comprised peripheral blood, sampled on day 0 of AZD1222 vaccination. These receptors were collected from an adult in good health.

The chain employs TRBV7-2 and TRBJ1-1, with a weak D call TRBD1 (5 bases). The CDR3 contains 15 residues. Trimming stripped 1 base from V and 1 base from J, with 10 bases between. Per germline, CDR1 SGHTA and CDR2 FQGNSA. This chain's CDR3 is CASSLVGGENTEAFF. CDR3 bases: TGTGCCAGCAGCTTAGTTGGGGGGGAGAACACTGAAGCTTTCTTT.

This rearrangement joins TRBV29-1 to TRBJ2-5; 8 bases match TRBD2. J was trimmed by 5 bases and V by 6 bases; bases with no gene match: 11. This CDR3 spans 14 amino acids. Per germline, CDR1 SQVTM and CDR2 ANQGSEA. The CDR3 DNA reads TGCAGCGTCCTCACGGGGGGGCCCGGGGAGACCCAGTACTTC. It encodes CSVLTGGPGETQYF.

In this sample, this clone turned up many times. The chain combines TRBV4-2 with TRBJ2-1; a possible D gene is TRBD1 (6 bases). Germline lookup yields CDR1 LGHNA and CDR2 YNFKEQ. This CDR3 has 17 residues. Trimming left V 3 bases short and J 0 bases short, with 15 bases between. CDR3 sequence: CASSQRTETLSYNEQFF. The CDR3 DNA follows: TGTGCCAGCAGCCAGAGGACAGAAACCCTCTCCTACAATGAGCAGTTCTTC.

This sequence joins TRBV14 and TRBJ2-1; D unresolved. V lost 4 bases to trimming and J lost 6 bases, with 10 bases between them. There are 13 residues in the CDR3. Germline assignment: CDR1 SGHDN and CDR2 FVKESK. The CDR3 sequence: CASSPYSPNEQFF. CDR3 sequence (DNA): TGTGCCAGCAGCCCTTATAGCCCCAATGAGCAGTTCTTC.

The V and J genes are TRBV9 and TRBJ2-3; D gene uncertain. This CDR3 comprises 15 residues. V lost 1 base and J lost 0, with 9 bases in between. Germline values: CDR1 SGDLS, CDR2 YYNGEE. This chain's CDR3 is CASSVTTRSTDTQYF. The CDR3 DNA reads as TGTGCCAGCAGCGTAACAACACGAAGCACAGATACGCAGTATTTT. The full variable domain, rest sourced from reference TRBV9 and TRBJ2-3, is DSGVTQTPKHLITATGQRVTLRCSPRSGDLSVYWYQQSLDQGLQFLIQYYNGEERAKGNILERFSAQQFPDLHSELNLSSLELGDSALYFCASSVTTRSTDTQYFGPGTRLTVL.

The V gene is TRBV21-1, the J gene TRBJ1-2; TRBD1 is the table's D call and was not checked against the DNA. TRBV21-1 is reported as a pseudogene. The CDR3 is 15 residues long. The CDR3 coding sequence is TGTGCCAGCAGCAAAGCTTACAGGGGGAGGGGTGGCTACACCTTC. The encoded protein is CASSKAYRGRGGYTF.

The chain carries TRBV5-1 and TRBJ1-5; the match to TRBD1 covers 7 bases. The CDR3 totals 17 residues. Unmatched junction bases numbered 6, after V lost 0 bases and J lost 0 bases. CDR1 SGHRS and CDR2 YFSETQ come from the germline V gene. In nucleotides, the CDR3 is TGCGCCAGCAGCTTGGGGGACAGAACAGATAGCAATCAGCCCCAGCATTTT. Its translation is CASSLGDRTDSNQPQHF.

This sequence joins TRBV5-4 and TRBJ1-1; a possible D gene is TRBD1 (6 bases). The CDR3 sequence is 14 residues long. Trimming took 0 bases from V and 1 from J, leaving 7 bases between them. Germline loops: CDR1 SGHNT, CDR2 YYREEE (reference sequence). CDR3 bases: TGTGCCAGCAGCTTGGGGGACACGAACACTGAAGCTTTCTTT. Translation gives CASSLGDTNTEAFF.

The chain has TRBV27 and TRBJ1-6, with D possibly matching TRBD1 (5 bases). The CDR3 loop spans 17 amino acids. V was cut by 6 bases and J by 1 base, with 16 bases left in between. Looked up from germline, CDR1 is MNHEY and CDR2 is SMNVEV (reference sequence). The CDR3 region has the DNA TGTGCCAGCAGGAATCTACCGCAGGGTTCCTATAATTCACCCCTCCACTTT. It yields the protein CASRNLPQGSYNSPLHF.

This chain joins TRBV9 and TRBJ2-2; possibly TRBD1 for D (6 bases). This CDR3 contains 15 residues. V lost 3 bases and J lost 3, with 12 bases in between. Per the germline V gene, CDR1 is SGDLS and CDR2 is YYNGEE. The CDR3 DNA reads TGTGCCAGCAGCGCGGGACAACTCGACACCGGGGAGCTGTTTTTT. Protein: CASSAGQLDTGELFF.

V gene TRBV11-2 combines with J gene TRBJ1-1; TRBD1 matches 8 bases. The junction had 1 base not matched to a gene; V was cut back by 5 bases and J by 8 bases. The germline CDR1 and CDR2 sequences are SGHAT and FQNNGV. The CDR3 spans 11 residues. CDR3 sequence (DNA): TGTGCCAGCAGCAGGGACAGGGAAGCTTTCTTT. This gives the protein CASSRDREAFF.

The CDR3 sequence is CASSLGQGDQPQHF. The CDR3 DNA reads as TGTGCCAGCAGTTTAGGACAGGGAGATCAGCCCCAGCATTTT. This chain uses TRBV27 with TRBJ1-5, with TRBD1 matching over 8 bases. J lost 5 bases, V lost 2 bases, and 2 bases had no gene match. The V gene's germline CDR1 is MNHEY and CDR2 SMNVEV (reference sequence). The CDR3 covers 14 residues.